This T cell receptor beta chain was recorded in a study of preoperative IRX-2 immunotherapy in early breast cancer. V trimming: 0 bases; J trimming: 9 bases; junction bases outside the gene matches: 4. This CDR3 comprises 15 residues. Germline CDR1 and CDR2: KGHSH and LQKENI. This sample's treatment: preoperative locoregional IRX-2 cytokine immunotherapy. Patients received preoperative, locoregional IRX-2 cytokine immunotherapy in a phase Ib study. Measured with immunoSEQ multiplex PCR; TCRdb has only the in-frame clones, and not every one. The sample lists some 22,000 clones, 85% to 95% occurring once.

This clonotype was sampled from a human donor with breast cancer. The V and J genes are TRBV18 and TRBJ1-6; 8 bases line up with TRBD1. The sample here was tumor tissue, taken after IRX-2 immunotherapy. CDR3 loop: CASSPPQGGPSPLHF. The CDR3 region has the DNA TGTGCCAGCTCACCACCACAGGGGGGACCTTCACCCCTCCACTTT. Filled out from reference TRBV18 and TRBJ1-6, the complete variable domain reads NAGVMQNPRHLVRRRGQEARLRCSPMKGHSHVYWYRQLPEEGLKFMVYLQKENIIDESGMPKERFSAEFPKEGPSILRIQQVVRGDSAAYFCASSPPQGGPSPLHFGNGTRLTVT.